The 32 T cell receptor beta chains given below trace back to one sample, sequenced in a study of regulatory T cells in long-lasting Graves disease. The sample's time point: newly diagnosed GD, antithyroid drugs for less than 3 months. Extracted RNA from PBMCs served as the source of the TCR library. With iRepertoire HTBI primers and Arm-PCR of CDR3 regions, TCR beta libraries were built. TCRdb analysed the multiplex PCR reads with MiXCR anew, one entry per CDR3 protein. The sample includes about 620,000 distinct CDR3 sequences, less than 20% of them seen just once. The same data also went into a second study, on T cells in Graves' hyperthyroidism and ophthalmopathy.

Sequencing was performed on peripheral blood mononuclear cells (PBMCs), taken at new diagnosis, from a patient treated with antithyroid drugs. Source of these receptors: a woman aged 25-40 years with Graves disease.

The sample holds a few counts of this clonotype. The chain links TRBV6-1 to TRBJ2-2; 9 nucleotides align to TRBD1. The trim removed 0 bases at V and 6 bases at J, leaving 5 bases unmatched. CDR1 and CDR2 from the germline V gene are MNHNS and SASEGT. This CDR3 comprises 16 residues. The DNA for the CDR3 is TGTGCCAGCAGTGAAGCGGTTGGGACAGGGCCCGGGGAGCTGTTTTTT. It translates to CASSEAVGTGPGELFF.

This clonotype was counted at least ten times. J is TRBJ2-7 and V is TRBV6-5; D might be TRBD1 or TRBD2, each matching 6 bases. V was pared by 2 bases and J by 1 base, with 9 bases between. CDR1 is MNHEY, CDR2 SVGAGI, per germline. The CDR3 is 14 residues long. The CDR3 bases are TGTGCCAGCAGTTACGAGGGGGGATCCTACGAGCAGTACTTC. It specifies CASSYEGGSYEQYF.

This clonotype was detected ten times or more. V gene TRBV29-1 combines with J gene TRBJ1-1, with D possibly TRBD1 on 6 matching bases. This CDR3 has 15 residues. Germline CDR1 is SQVTM and CDR2 is ANQGSEA. Between the trimmed V and J ends, which lost 5 bases and 3 bases, there was a span of 19 bases. This chain's CDR3 is CSVQLLGGADTEAFF. The CDR3 DNA sequence: TGCAGCGTTCAGCTTCTGGGGGGCGCGGACACTGAAGCTTTCTTT.

This chain connects TRBV2 to TRBJ2-4; TRBD1 matches at 10 bases. Germline V gene lookup returns CDR1 SNHLY and CDR2 FYNNEI. The CDR3 has 15 residues. V dropped 5 bases and J dropped 1; count of bases not matched to a gene: 2. The CDR3 region is CASSPGQGAKNIQYF. In DNA form, the CDR3 reads TGTGCCAGCAGTCCGGGACAGGGGGCCAAAAACATTCAGTACTTC. The full variable domain, completed using reference TRBV2 and TRBJ2-4, is EPEVTQTPSHQVTQMGQEVILRCVPISNHLYFYWYRQILGQKVEFLVSFYNNEISEKSEIFDDQFSVERPDGSNFTLKIRSTKLEDSAMYFCASSPGQGAKNIQYFGAGTRLSVL.

Turning to this clonotype: An end of the junction differs from the germline gene, which may be a read error. V gene TRBV3-1 combines with J gene TRBJ1-1; D not certain. Per germline, CDR1 LGHDT and CDR2 YNNKEL (reference sequence). CDR3 length: 11 residues. The CDR3, as DNA: TGTGCCGGCAGCCAGAGCACTGAAGCTTTCTTT. This encodes CAGSQSTEAFF.

This CDR3 reads CASSSPGSNRQYF. In DNA form, the CDR3 reads TGTGCCAGCAGCTCCCCCGGATCTAATCGGCAGTATTTT. The chain carries TRBV7-3 and TRBJ2-3, with no clear D. Germline V gives CDR1 SGHTA, CDR2 FQGTGA. The CDR3 length is 13 residues. Deletions cut 4 bases from V and 11 bases from J, with 16 bases between.

The gene calls are TRBV11-2 and TRBJ1-2; the match to TRBD1 covers 7 bases. Trimming removed 5 bases from V and 2 bases from J; junction bases left unmatched: 8. CDR3 length: 15 residues. Germline V CDR1 and CDR2: SGHAT, FQNNGV. CDR3: CASSGQQGLNYGYTF. CDR3 nucleotides: TGTGCCAGCAGCGGCCAACAGGGGCTAAACTATGGCTACACCTTC.

This clonotype has ten or more counts. The V and J genes are TRBV20-1 and TRBJ2-5; 7 positions agree with TRBD1. CDR3 length: 13 amino acids. Germline loops: CDR1 DFQATT, CDR2 SNEGSKA (reference sequence). The trim removed 6 bases at V and 4 bases at J, leaving 8 bases unmatched. In DNA form, the CDR3 reads TGCAGTGCCACCTCAGGGGGAACAGAGACCCAGTACTTC. This translates into CSATSGGTETQYF.

The chain is built from TRBV18 and TRBJ2-2; D unclear. This CDR3 has 15 amino acids. The V gene's germline CDR1 is KGHSH and CDR2 LQKENI. Trimming stripped 1 base from V and 2 bases from J, with 8 bases between. CDR3 sequence: CASSPRVDNTGELFF. CDR3 in DNA: TGTGCCAGCTCACCACGAGTGGATAACACCGGGGAGCTGTTTTTT.

This clonotype came up many times. V usage is TRBV7-9 and J usage is TRBJ2-1; TRBD1 aligns across 10 bases. The CDR3 runs 15 residues. The trim removed 3 bases at V and 7 bases at J, leaving 6 bases unmatched. From germline, CDR1 is SEHNR and CDR2 FQNEAQ (reference sequence). CDR3 in DNA: TGTGCCAGCAGCTTCGGGACAGGGGTTAGGAATGAGCAGTTCTTC. Amino acids: CASSFGTGVRNEQFF.

The chain uses TRBV9 and TRBJ2-4; 16 bases are a match to TRBD2. V shed 3 bases, J shed 8 bases, and the junction held 8 bases outside the gene matches. The CDR3 totals 17 residues. Germline V gives CDR1 SGDLS, CDR2 YYNGEE. The CDR3, as DNA: TGTGCCAGCAGCGCCGGGACTAGCGGGAGGGCCGCGGACATTCAGTACTTC. This encodes CASSAGTSGRAADIQYF.

In this sample, this clonotype turned up a few times. The rearrangement joins TRBV3-1 to TRBJ1-6; unclear D gene. This CDR3 has 13 amino acids. Germline-derived CDR1 and CDR2 are LGHDT and YNNKEL (reference sequence). Trimming cost V 1 base and J 12 bases, with 10 bases left between them. For the CDR3, the DNA is TGTGCCAGCAGCCAAGGGCCGCGGAGACCCCTCCACTTT. It encodes CASSQGPRRPLHF.

The rearrangement joins TRBV20-1 to TRBJ2-7; 8 bases match TRBD1. The CDR3 runs 14 residues. Germline V gene sequence: CDR1 DFQATT, CDR2 SNEGSKA (reference sequence). Unmatched junction bases numbered 9, after V lost 5 bases and J lost 3 bases. CDR3 loop: CSAEDRANFYEQYF. The CDR3 DNA reads as TGCAGTGCTGAGGACAGGGCGAACTTCTACGAGCAGTACTTC.

This clonotype has more than one count but fewer than ten. The gene calls are TRBV5-1 and TRBJ1-3, with TRBD1 as a possible D gene (5 bases). CDR1 and CDR2 (germline): SGHRS, YFSETQ. Trimming cost V 3 bases and J 6 bases, with 13 bases left between them. The CDR3 sequence is 14 residues long. The CDR3 DNA follows: TGCGCCAGCAGCTCCCAGCAGGGCGAAAACACCATATATTTT. It is translated as CASSSQQGENTIYF.

This chain links TRBV5-1 with TRBJ2-2, with 8 bases lining up with TRBD1. After removal of 4 bases from V and 3 bases from J, the junction contained 5 bases not matched to a gene. Germline lookup yields CDR1 SGHRS and CDR2 YFSETQ. This CDR3 has 15 residues. The CDR3 here is CASSLTDRDTGELFF. DNA for the CDR3: TGCGCCAGCAGCCTGACGGACAGGGACACCGGGGAGCTGTTTTTT.

This chain links TRBV5-1 with TRBJ1-4; tentative D call: TRBD1 (5 bases). The CDR3 runs to 15 residues. V lost 3 bases and J 3 bases, leaving 12 bases between the germline ends. Germline values: CDR1 SGHRS, CDR2 YFSETQ. The CDR3 region has the DNA TGCGCCAGCAGCTCCCTAGGGGAAGCTAATGAAAAACTGTTTTTT. It specifies CASSSLGEANEKLFF.

The chain links TRBV5-6 to TRBJ2-2; TRBD1 agrees at 7 bases. CDR1 is SGHDT and CDR2 is YYEEEE in the germline V gene. The CDR3 runs to 16 residues. V lost 2 bases and J lost 2; bases outside the gene matches: 6. As DNA, the CDR3 is TGTGCCAGCAGCTTACAGGGGAATGAAAACACCGGGGAGCTGTTTTTT. Translation: CASSLQGNENTGELFF.

This clonotype was counted many times. The V and J genes are TRBV12-3 or TRBV12-4 and TRBJ2-7; D is possibly TRBD1 or TRBD2 (5 bases each). V was trimmed by 5 bases and J by 3 bases, leaving 17 bases between them. The CDR3 extends over 15 amino acids. The CDR3: CASSAEWGSLYEQYF. Written as DNA, the CDR3 is TGTGCCAGCAGTGCGGAATGGGGGTCCCTCTACGAGCAGTACTTC.

In this sample, this clonotype turned up many times. The chain is built from TRBV6-5 and TRBJ1-2; D possibly corresponds to TRBD1 (5 bases). This CDR3 is built from 15 residues. The germline CDR1 and CDR2 sequences are MNHEY and SVGAGI. The germline V and J ends were trimmed by 2 bases and 5 bases, with 15 bases remaining between them. CDR3 loop: CASSYEEEGRYGYTF. CDR3 DNA sequence: TGTGCCAGCAGTTACGAGGAAGAGGGACGATATGGCTACACCTTC.

The chain recombines TRBV6-2 or TRBV6-3 with TRBJ2-1; D unresolved. CDR3 length: 14 residues. Germline CDR1 MNHEY, CDR2 SVGEGT. V was shortened by 6 bases and J by 1 base, with 10 bases between the two germline ends. This chain's CDR3 is CASSRQISYNEQFF. CDR3 bases: TGTGCCAGCAGCCGCCAAATATCCTACAATGAGCAGTTCTTC.

This clonotype was seen only once. CDR3 nucleotides: TGTGCCAGCAGTTTACGGGGCGGAAACATTCAGTACTTC. Protein sequence: CASSLRGGNIQYF. The rearrangement links TRBV28 to TRBJ2-4; TRBD1 or TRBD2 may be the D gene (5 bases each). The CDR3 has 13 residues. Germline V gives CDR1 MDHEN, CDR2 SYDVKM. The V and J ends lost 2 bases and 6 bases respectively, with 8 bases between them.

This clonotype was counted a few times. The chain links TRBV20-1 to TRBJ2-7; TRBD2 matches 9 bases. V lost 3 bases and J lost 0; bases outside the gene matches: 6. The V gene's germline CDR1 is DFQATT and CDR2 SNEGSKA (reference sequence). The CDR3 covers 15 residues. The CDR3 spells CSARAQTSGSYEQYF. CDR3 nucleotide sequence: TGCAGTGCTAGGGCCCAGACTAGCGGCTCCTACGAGCAGTACTTC.

This sequence joins TRBV19 and TRBJ2-7, with 12 bases that match TRBD2. Germline V gene sequence: CDR1 LNHDA, CDR2 SQIVND (reference sequence). This CDR3 has 15 amino acids. Trimming took 5 bases from V and 6 from J; bases not matched to a gene: 8. The CDR3 sequence is CASSPRLAGASEQYF. For the CDR3, the DNA is TGTGCCAGTAGTCCCCGACTAGCGGGAGCCTCCGAGCAGTACTTC.

V is TRBV6-1 and J is TRBJ1-6, with D tentatively TRBD1 (5 bases). The V gene lost 7 bases and the J gene lost 3 bases, with 16 bases spanning the gap. The CDR3 covers 16 residues. In germline, CDR1 is MNHNS, CDR2 SASEGT. CDR3 loop: CASTKHKGSYNSPLHF. In DNA, the CDR3 is TGTGCCAGCACTAAACATAAGGGGAGCTATAATTCACCCCTCCACTTT.

This clonotype was picked up many times. The V and J genes are TRBV20-1 and TRBJ2-7; TRBD2 matches at 7 bases. Germline CDR1 and CDR2: DFQATT and SNEGSKA (reference sequence). The CDR3 consists of 12 residues. The CDR3 here is CSGAGTTYEQYF. CDR3 nucleotide sequence: TGCAGCGGAGCGGGAACTACCTACGAGCAGTACTTC.

The sample holds one count of this clonotype. Possible read error: a much larger clone is one base away. The chain combines TRBV11-2 with TRBJ2-2, with D possibly matching TRBD2 (7 bases). CDR1 and CDR2 from the germline V gene are SGHAT and FQNNGV. The CDR3 has 12 residues. The CDR3 loop reads CASSFRGGGLFF. Written as DNA, the CDR3 is TGTGCCAGCAGCTTCAGGGGCGGGGGGCTGTTTTTT.

The chain is built from TRBV20-1 and TRBJ2-3; 7 bases agree with TRBD2. J was trimmed by 2 bases and V by 3 bases; bases with no gene match: 5. Looked up from germline, CDR1 is DFQATT and CDR2 is SNEGSKA (reference sequence). This CDR3 contains 14 residues. CDR3 sequence reads: CSARAGVFTDTQYF. The CDR3 nucleotides read TGCAGTGCTAGGGCGGGAGTGTTCACAGATACGCAGTATTTT.

This clonotype appeared many times. The CDR3 sequence is CASTSGPNEKLFF. CDR3 DNA: TGTGCCAGCACCTCCGGGCCGAATGAAAAACTGTTTTTT. The V and J genes are TRBV28 and TRBJ1-4; no clear D. The CDR3 has 13 residues. Germline-derived CDR1 and CDR2 are MDHEN and SYDVKM. Trimming removed 7 bases from V and 5 bases from J, with 11 bases in between.

The count of this clonotype is one. The V gene is TRBV7-3, the J gene TRBJ2-1; weak D call: TRBD2 (6 bases). The ends were cut back, 3 bases at V and 0 bases at J, with 30 bases in the middle. The CDR3 spans 22 residues. CDR1 and CDR2 from the germline V gene are SGHTA and FQGTGA. The CDR3 sequence: CASSFDLLRYIIAVGSYNEQFF. Written as DNA, the CDR3 is TGTGCCAGCAGCTTCGATTTACTTCGATACATTATAGCGGTGGGCTCCTACAATGAGCAGTTCTTC.

At least ten counts were recorded for this clonotype. This rearrangement joins TRBV29-1 to TRBJ1-2, with TRBD1 matching 9 bases. This CDR3 is 12 amino acids long. V was clipped by 5 bases and J by 7 bases; unmatched bases: 5. Germline CDR1 is SQVTM and CDR2 is ANQGSEA. The CDR3 reads CSVFRDRAGYTF. The CDR3, as DNA: TGCAGCGTTTTCCGGGACAGGGCTGGCTACACCTTC. Variable domain in full (rest from reference TRBV29-1 and TRBJ1-2): SAVISQKPSRDICQRGTSLTIQCQVDSQVTMMFWYRQQPGQSLTLIATANQGSEATYESGFVIDKFPISRPNLTFSTLTVSNMSPEDSSIYLCSVFRDRAGYTFGSGTRLTVV.

V usage is TRBV20-1 and J usage is TRBJ1-3; D unclear. CDR1 is DFQATT, CDR2 SNEGSKA, per germline (reference sequence). V lost 6 bases to trimming and J lost 0 bases, with 6 bases between them. The CDR3 is made up of 12 amino acids. The CDR3 reads CSAPGSGNTIYF. CDR3 in DNA: TGCAGTGCGCCGGGCTCTGGAAACACCATATATTTT.

Ten or more counts support this clonotype. The J gene is TRBJ1-3, the V gene TRBV28; no definite D call. The CDR3 has 14 residues. Germline assignment: CDR1 MDHEN and CDR2 SYDVKM. V was shortened by 6 bases and J by 0 bases, with 9 bases between the two germline ends. The CDR3 sequence: CASSVSNSGNTIYF. The CDR3 coding sequence is TGTGCCAGCAGCGTCAGCAACTCTGGAAACACCATATATTTT. Variable domain in full (rest from reference TRBV28 and TRBJ1-3): DVKVTQSSRYLVKRTGEKVFLECVQDMDHENMFWYRQDPGLGLRLIYFSYDVKMKEKGDIPEGYSVSREKKERFSLILESASTNQTSMYLCASSVSNSGNTIYFGEGSWLTVV.